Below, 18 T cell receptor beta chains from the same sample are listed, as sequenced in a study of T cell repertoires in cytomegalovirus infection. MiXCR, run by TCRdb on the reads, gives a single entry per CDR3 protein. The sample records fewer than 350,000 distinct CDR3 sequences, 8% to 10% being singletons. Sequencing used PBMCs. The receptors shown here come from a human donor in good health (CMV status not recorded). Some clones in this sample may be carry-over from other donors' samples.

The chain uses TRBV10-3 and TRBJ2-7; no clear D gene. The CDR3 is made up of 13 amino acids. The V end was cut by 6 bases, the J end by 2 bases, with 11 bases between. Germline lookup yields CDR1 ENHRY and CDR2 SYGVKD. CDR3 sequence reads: CAISRHDPYEQYF. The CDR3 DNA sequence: TGTGCCATCAGCCGACACGACCCCTACGAGCAGTACTTC.

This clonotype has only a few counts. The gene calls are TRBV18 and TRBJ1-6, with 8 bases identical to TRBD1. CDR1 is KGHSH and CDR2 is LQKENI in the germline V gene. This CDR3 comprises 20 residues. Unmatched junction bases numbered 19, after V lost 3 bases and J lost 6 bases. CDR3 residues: CASSPRRATATGAINSPLHF. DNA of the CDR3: TGTGCCAGCTCACCCCGGAGAGCAACGGCGACAGGGGCGATTAATTCACCCCTCCACTTT.

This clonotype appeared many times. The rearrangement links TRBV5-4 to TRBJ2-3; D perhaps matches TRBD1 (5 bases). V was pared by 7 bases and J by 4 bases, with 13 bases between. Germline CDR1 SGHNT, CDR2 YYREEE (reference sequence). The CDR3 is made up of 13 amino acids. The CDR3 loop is CASRLQGADTQYF. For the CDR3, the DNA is TGTGCCAGCCGACTTCAGGGCGCAGATACGCAGTATTTT.

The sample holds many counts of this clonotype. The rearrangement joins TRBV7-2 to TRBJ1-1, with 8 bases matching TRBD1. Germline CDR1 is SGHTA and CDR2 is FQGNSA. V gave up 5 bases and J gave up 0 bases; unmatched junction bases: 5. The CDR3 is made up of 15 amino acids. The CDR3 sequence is CASSQWTGMNTEAFF. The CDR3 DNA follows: TGTGCCAGCAGCCAGTGGACAGGGATGAACACTGAAGCTTTCTTT.

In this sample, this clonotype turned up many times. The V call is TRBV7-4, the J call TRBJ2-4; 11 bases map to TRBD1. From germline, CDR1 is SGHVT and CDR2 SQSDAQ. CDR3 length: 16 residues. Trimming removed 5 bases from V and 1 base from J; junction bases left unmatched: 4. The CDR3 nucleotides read TGTGCCAGCAGCCCCGGACAGGGGGCGGCCAAAAACATTCAGTACTTC. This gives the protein CASSPGQGAAKNIQYF.

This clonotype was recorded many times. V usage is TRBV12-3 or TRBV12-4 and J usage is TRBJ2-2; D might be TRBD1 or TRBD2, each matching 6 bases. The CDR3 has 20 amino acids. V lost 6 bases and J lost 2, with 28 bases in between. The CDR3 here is CASSRTLAFHTGANTGELFF. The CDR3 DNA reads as TGTGCCAGCAGCCGCACCCTCGCCTTTCATACGGGGGCCAACACCGGGGAGCTGTTTTTT.

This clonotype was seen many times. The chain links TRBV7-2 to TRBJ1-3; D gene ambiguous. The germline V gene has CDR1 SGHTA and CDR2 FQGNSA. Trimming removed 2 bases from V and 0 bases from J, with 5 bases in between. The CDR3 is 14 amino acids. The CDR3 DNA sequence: TGTGCCAGCAGCTTAAGTCCCTCTGGAAACACCATATATTTT. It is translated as CASSLSPSGNTIYF.

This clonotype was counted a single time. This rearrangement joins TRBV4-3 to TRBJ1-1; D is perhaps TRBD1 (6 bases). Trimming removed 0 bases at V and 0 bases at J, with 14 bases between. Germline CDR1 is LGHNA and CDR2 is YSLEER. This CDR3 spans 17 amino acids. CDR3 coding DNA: TGCGCCAGCAGCCAAGATCTTGGGGGCAACATGAACACTGAAGCTTTCTTT. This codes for CASSQDLGGNMNTEAFF.

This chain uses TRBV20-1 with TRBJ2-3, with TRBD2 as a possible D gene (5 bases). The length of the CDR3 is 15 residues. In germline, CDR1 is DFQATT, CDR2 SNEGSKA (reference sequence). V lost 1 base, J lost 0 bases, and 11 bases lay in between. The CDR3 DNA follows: TGCAGTGCTAGAGGCGACGGGGTGAGCACAGATACGCAGTATTTT. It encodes CSARGDGVSTDTQYF.

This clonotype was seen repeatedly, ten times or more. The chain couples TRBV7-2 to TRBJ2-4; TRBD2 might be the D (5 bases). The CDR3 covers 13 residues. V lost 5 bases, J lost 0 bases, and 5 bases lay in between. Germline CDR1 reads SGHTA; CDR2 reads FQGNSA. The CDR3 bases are TGTGCCAGCAGCGAGGGAGCCAAAAACATTCAGTACTTC. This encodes CASSEGAKNIQYF.

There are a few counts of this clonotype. CDR3 residues: CASSLSPPSEQYF. The CDR3 DNA reads as TGTGCCAGCAGCTTATCACCCCCGAGCGAGCAGTACTTC. The chain recombines TRBV7-3 with TRBJ2-7; D is ambiguous. V dropped 2 bases and J dropped 6 bases, with 11 bases sitting between them. The CDR3 covers 13 residues. CDR1 is SGHTA, CDR2 FQGTGA, per germline.

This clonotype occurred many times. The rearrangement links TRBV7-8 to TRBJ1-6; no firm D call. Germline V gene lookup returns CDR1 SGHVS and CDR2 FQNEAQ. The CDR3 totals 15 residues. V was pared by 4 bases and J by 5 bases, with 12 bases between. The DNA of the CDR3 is TGTGCCAGCAGCTCCCTGGGCCACCATAATTCACCCCTCCACTTT. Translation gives CASSSLGHHNSPLHF.

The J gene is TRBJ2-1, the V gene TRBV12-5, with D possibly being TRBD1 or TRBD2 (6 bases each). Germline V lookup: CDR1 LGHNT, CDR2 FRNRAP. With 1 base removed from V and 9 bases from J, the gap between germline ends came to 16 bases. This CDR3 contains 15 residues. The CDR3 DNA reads TGTGCTAGTGGTTTGGGGGGGCTAGGAGGGGGTGAGCAGTTCTTC. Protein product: CASGLGGLGGGEQFF.

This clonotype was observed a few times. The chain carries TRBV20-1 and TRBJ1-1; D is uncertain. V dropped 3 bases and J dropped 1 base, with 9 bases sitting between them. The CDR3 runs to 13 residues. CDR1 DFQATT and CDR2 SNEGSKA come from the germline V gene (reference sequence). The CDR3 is CSARVGPNTEAFF. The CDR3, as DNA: TGCAGTGCTAGGGTAGGGCCGAACACTGAAGCTTTCTTT.

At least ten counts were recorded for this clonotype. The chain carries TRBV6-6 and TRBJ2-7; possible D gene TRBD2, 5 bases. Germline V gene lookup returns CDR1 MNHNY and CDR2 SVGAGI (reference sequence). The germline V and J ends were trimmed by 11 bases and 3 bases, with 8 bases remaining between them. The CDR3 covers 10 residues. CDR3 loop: CAVGDYEQYF. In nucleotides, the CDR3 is TGTGCCGTCGGGGACTACGAGCAGTACTTC.

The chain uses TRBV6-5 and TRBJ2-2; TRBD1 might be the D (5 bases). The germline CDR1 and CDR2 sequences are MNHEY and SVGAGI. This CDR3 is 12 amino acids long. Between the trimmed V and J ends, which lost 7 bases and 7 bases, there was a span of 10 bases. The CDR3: CASTPGIGELFF. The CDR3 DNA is TGTGCCAGCACCCCAGGGATCGGGGAGCTGTTTTTT.

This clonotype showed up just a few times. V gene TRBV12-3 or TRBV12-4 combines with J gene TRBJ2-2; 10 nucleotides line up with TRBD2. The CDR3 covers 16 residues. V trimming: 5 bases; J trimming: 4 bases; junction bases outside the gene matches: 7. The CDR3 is CASSNRLAGITGELFF. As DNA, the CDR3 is TGTGCCAGCAGTAACAGACTAGCGGGTATCACCGGGGAGCTGTTTTTT.

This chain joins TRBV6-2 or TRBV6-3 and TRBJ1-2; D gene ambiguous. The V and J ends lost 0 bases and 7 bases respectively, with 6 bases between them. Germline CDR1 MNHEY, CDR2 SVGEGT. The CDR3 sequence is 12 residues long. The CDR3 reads CASSYSVTGYTF. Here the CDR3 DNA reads TGTGCCAGCAGTTACTCAGTGACTGGCTACACCTTC.